Included here is one T cell receptor (beta chain) sequence, with context. This sample stems from a study of blood T cell repertoires in COVID-19. Study-level information: Specimens from acute and convalescent COVID-19 originated in the United States, Italy and Spain.

The participants were between roughly 18 and 89 years old and came from fewer than 25 US areas. Participants had their cohort set by participant-reported clinical history. Per the original methods: Estimates of nucleated cell counts were drawn from the amplification of reference gene primers. Method: immunoSEQ multiplex PCR; TCRdb's copy keeps in-frame clones and lacks some. The V and J calls and the clone size are those of that table, but D and trimming were determined from the DNA. The table records 200,000 to 250,000 clones, approximately 80% of them present only once. The CDR3 loop spans 13 amino acids. Germline loops: CDR1 SNHLY, CDR2 FYNNEI. The germline V and J ends were trimmed by 7 bases and 5 bases, with 12 bases remaining between them.

The TCR originated in a man aged 35-49 years who had recovered from COVID-19. The sequencing sample was made of PBMCs or T cells enriched from blood (not recorded which). This rearrangement joins TRBV2 to TRBJ1-5, with D hard to call. The CDR3 region is CASKLSRDQPQHF. CDR3 DNA sequence: TGTGCCAGCAAACTATCCCGCGATCAGCCCCAGCATTTT.